The 22 T cell receptor beta chains below were found in one sample sequenced in a study of blood T cell repertoires in COVID-19. Only in-frame clones appear in the TCRdb table, and some are missing; sequencing was by immunoSEQ multiplex PCR. The sample holds around 200,000 clones, around 84% seen once. The sequencing input was peripheral blood. These receptors came from an elderly woman with active or convalescent COVID-19.

The rearrangement joins TRBV5-4 to TRBJ1-1; possibly TRBD1 for D (6 bases). The CDR3 covers 13 residues. Germline V gene lookup returns CDR1 SGHNT and CDR2 YYREEE (reference sequence). Trimming removed 5 bases at V and 0 bases at J, with 8 bases between. CDR3 DNA: TGTGCCAGCAGAGGACAGATGAACACTGAAGCTTTCTTT. Translating gives CASRGQMNTEAFF. Filled out from reference TRBV5-4 and TRBJ1-1, the complete variable domain reads ETGVTQSPTHLIKTRGQQVTLRCSSQSGHNTVSWYQQALGQGPQFIFQYYREEENGRGNFPPRFSGLQFPNYSSELNVNALELDDSALYLCASRGQMNTEAFFGQGTRLTVV.

The rearrangement joins TRBV7-2 to TRBJ2-1, with TRBD2 identical over 8 bases. Germline V lookup: CDR1 SGHTA, CDR2 FQGNSA. The CDR3 extends over 16 amino acids. J was trimmed by 0 bases and V by 1 base; bases with no gene match: 2. The CDR3, as DNA: TGTGCCAGCAGCTTAGGGACTAGCCTCTCCTACAATGAGCAGTTCTTC. It specifies CASSLGTSLSYNEQFF.

This clone was seen only once. The chain recombines TRBV7-2 with TRBJ1-4; no reliable D call. Trimming removed 0 bases at V and 5 bases at J, with 7 bases between. Germline V CDR1 and CDR2: SGHTA, FQGNSA. CDR3 length: 14 residues. The CDR3 region has the DNA TGTGCCAGCAGCTTAGCGGCGGGGAATGAAAAACTGTTTTTT. It translates to CASSLAAGNEKLFF.

The V and J genes are TRBV5-1 and TRBJ1-2; TRBD1 matches at 9 bases. With 2 bases clipped from V and 8 bases from J, the junction kept 7 bases outside the gene matches. The CDR3 is 14 residues long. Germline values: CDR1 SGHRS, CDR2 YFSETQ. This chain's CDR3 is CASSLTGTGKGYTF. The CDR3 DNA follows: TGCGCCAGCAGCTTAACCGGGACAGGGAAAGGCTACACCTTC. Using reference TRBV5-1 and TRBJ1-2 for the parts outside the CDR3, the full variable domain is KAGVTQTPRYLIKTRGQQVTLSCSPISGHRSVSWYQQTPGQGLQFLFEYFSETQRNKGNFPGRFSGRQFSNSRSEMNVSTLELGDSALYLCASSLTGTGKGYTFGSGTRLTVV.

The rearrangement joins TRBV3-1 (or the pseudogene TRBV3-2) to TRBJ2-5; 8 positions agree with TRBD2. The CDR3 covers 14 residues. Germline V gene data show CDR1 as LGHDT and CDR2 as YNNKEL (reference sequence). The V and J ends lost 2 bases and 5 bases, in that order; junction bases with no gene match: 4. CDR3 in DNA: TGTGCCAGCAGCCAATCGGGACTAGAGGAGACCCAGTACTTC. Amino acid sequence: CASSQSGLEETQYF.

The V call is TRBV24-1, the J call TRBJ2-2, with a possible D match to TRBD1 (6 bases). Trimming cost V 6 bases and J 5 bases, with 9 bases left between them. CDR3 length: 13 amino acids. Germline V gene data show CDR1 as KGHDR and CDR2 as SFDVKD. In DNA form, the CDR3 reads TGTGCCACCAGTCACAGGGTTACCGGGGAGCTGTTTTTT. Amino acid sequence: CATSHRVTGELFF.

The chain employs TRBV24-1 and TRBJ2-7; a weak D match, TRBD1 (6 bases). Germline loops: CDR1 KGHDR, CDR2 SFDVKD. This CDR3 is 16 amino acids long. The germline V and J ends were trimmed by 2 bases and 4 bases, with 17 bases remaining between them. The CDR3: CATSDSRKGHLYEQYF. The CDR3 bases are TGTGCCACCAGTGATTCCCGGAAGGGACACCTTTACGAGCAGTACTTC.

This clone was seen more than once but under ten times. The chain combines TRBV11-2 with TRBJ2-7; tentatively, D is TRBD1 (6 bases). The CDR3 length is 16 residues. The V gene's germline CDR1 is SGHAT and CDR2 FQNNGV. Trimming removed 3 bases at V and 2 bases at J, with 17 bases between. The CDR3 is CASSFPPTGITYEQYF. The CDR3 coding sequence is TGTGCCAGCAGCTTCCCCCCAACAGGGATTACCTACGAGCAGTACTTC.

The chain joins TRBV7-9 to TRBJ1-5; 7 bases are shared with TRBD1. With 5 bases clipped from V and 0 bases from J, the junction kept 7 bases outside the gene matches. The CDR3 runs to 16 residues. Per the germline V gene, CDR1 is SEHNR and CDR2 is FQNEAQ (reference sequence). CDR3 protein: CASSPGGRYSNQPQHF. CDR3 coding DNA: TGTGCCAGCAGCCCAGGGGGTAGATATAGCAATCAGCCCCAGCATTTT.

The chain joins TRBV24-1 to TRBJ1-4; D is perhaps TRBD1 (6 bases). V was pared by 1 base and J by 5 bases, with 13 bases between. The CDR3 is made up of 16 amino acids. CDR1 and CDR2 from the germline V gene are KGHDR and SFDVKD. CDR3 in amino acids: CATSDFAGQYNEKLFF. CDR3 in DNA: TGTGCCACCAGTGATTTCGCTGGACAGTACAATGAAAAACTGTTTTTT.

This chain joins TRBV9 and TRBJ2-1; D is perhaps TRBD2 (7 bases). Germline loops: CDR1 SGDLS, CDR2 YYNGEE. CDR3 length: 13 amino acids. CDR3 bases: TGTGCGGATGGGGGGGCCCGTCCCGATGAGCAGTTCTTC. This sequence encodes CADGGARPDEQFF.

This chain uses TRBV5-1 with TRBJ2-3, with 9 bases that match TRBD2. Germline assignment: CDR1 SGHRS and CDR2 YFSETQ. This CDR3 is built from 16 residues. Unmatched junction bases numbered 11, after V lost 3 bases and J lost 6 bases. In nucleotides, the CDR3 is TGCGCCAGCAGCTGGGCCGGGCGGGGGGGCTCGGATACGCAGTATTTT. It encodes CASSWAGRGGSDTQYF.

The chain recombines TRBV18 with TRBJ2-7, with D possibly TRBD2 on 6 matching bases. The V end lost 3 bases, the J end lost 5 bases, and 17 bases lay between the germline ends. The CDR3 runs 15 residues. From germline, CDR1 is KGHSH and CDR2 LQKENI. The CDR3 sequence is CASSPRGGASDEQYF. CDR3 in DNA: TGTGCCAGCTCACCTCGTGGAGGGGCTTCGGACGAGCAGTACTTC.

The V gene is TRBV27, the J gene TRBJ1-4; D may be TRBD1 (5 bases). The V end was cut by 2 bases, the J end by 8 bases, with 36 bases between. CDR1 and CDR2 (germline): MNHEY, SMNVEV (reference sequence). This CDR3 spans 22 amino acids. CDR3 residues: CASSLIPPPPLRNRRGWEKLFF. CDR3 coding DNA: TGTGCCAGCAGTTTAATCCCCCCACCCCCTCTGCGAAACAGGAGGGGTTGGGAAAAACTGTTTTTT.

The CDR3 sequence is CASSLLVGVTGELFF. CDR3 DNA: TGTGCCAGCAGCCTCCTTGTGGGAGTTACCGGGGAGCTGTTTTTT. This chain connects TRBV5-4 to TRBJ2-2, with D possibly matching TRBD2 (5 bases). V lost 4 bases and J lost 5, with 15 bases in between. Germline loops: CDR1 SGHNT, CDR2 YYREEE (reference sequence). CDR3 size: 15 residues. The entire variable domain, with the rest obtained from reference TRBV5-4 and TRBJ2-2, is as follows: ETGVTQSPTHLIKTRGQQVTLRCSSQSGHNTVSWYQQALGQGPQFIFQYYREEENGRGNFPPRFSGLQFPNYSSELNVNALELDDSALYLCASSLLVGVTGELFFGEGSRLTVL.

This clone was counted a few times. J is TRBJ2-3 and V is TRBV10-3, with 8 bases lining up with TRBD2. The CDR3 contains 14 residues. V trimming: 6 bases; J trimming: 3 bases; junction bases outside the gene matches: 5. Looked up from germline, CDR1 is ENHRY and CDR2 is SYGVKD. Here the CDR3 reads CAIRGAGATDTQYF. CDR3 DNA: TGTGCCATCAGAGGAGCGGGAGCTACAGATACGCAGTATTTT.

V is TRBV28 and J is TRBJ1-5; D is uncertain. The V gene's germline CDR1 is MDHEN and CDR2 SYDVKM. Trimming took off 3 bases at V and 0 bases at J, with 12 bases between the two ends. This CDR3 comprises 16 residues. CDR3 in DNA: TGTGCCAGCAGTTTGGTGGAGGTGTCTAGCAATCAGCCCCAGCATTTT. Its protein is CASSLVEVSSNQPQHF. Combining the CDR3 with reference TRBV28 and TRBJ1-5 gives the whole variable domain DVKVTQSSRYLVKRTGEKVFLECVQDMDHENMFWYRQDPGLGLRLIYFSYDVKMKEKGDIPEGYSVSREKKERFSLILESASTNQTSMYLCASSLVEVSSNQPQHFGDGTRLSIL.

V gene TRBV5-1 combines with J gene TRBJ1-6; perhaps TRBD1 as D (5 bases). Trimming took off 0 bases at V and 7 bases at J, with 11 bases between the two ends. The V gene's germline CDR1 is SGHRS and CDR2 YFSETQ. The CDR3 covers 15 residues. The CDR3 here is CASSLAPDMNSPLHF. In nucleotides, the CDR3 is TGCGCCAGCAGCTTGGCCCCGGACATGAATTCACCCCTCCACTTT.

V gene TRBV6-2 or TRBV6-3 combines with J gene TRBJ1-2; 9 bases fit TRBD1. The CDR3 covers 13 residues. Trimming cost V 5 bases and J 8 bases; bases outside gene matches: 6. The germline gives CDR1 MNHEY, CDR2 SVGEGT. The CDR3 DNA follows: TGTGCCAGCAGTACCGGGACAGGGTTCGGCTACACCTTC. Translated, it gives CASSTGTGFGYTF.

Comment on this clone: Other DNA variants within this sample encode the same CDR3. The J gene is TRBJ2-7, the V gene TRBV5-4; 11 positions agree with TRBD2. Germline assignment: CDR1 SGHNT and CDR2 YYREEE (reference sequence). The V gene end was trimmed by 0 bases and the J gene end by 1 base; junction bases not matched to a gene: 0. The CDR3 is 15 amino acids. CDR3 DNA: TGTGCCAGCAGCTTGGGGACTAGCGGGTCCTACGAGCAGTACTTC. Amino acid sequence: CASSLGTSGSYEQYF. Complete variable domain (other parts from reference TRBV5-4 and TRBJ2-7): ETGVTQSPTHLIKTRGQQVTLRCSSQSGHNTVSWYQQALGQGPQFIFQYYREEENGRGNFPPRFSGLQFPNYSSELNVNALELDDSALYLCASSLGTSGSYEQYFGPGTRLTVT.

The V call is TRBV6-2 or TRBV6-3, the J call TRBJ1-1, with no clear D. CDR3 length: 15 amino acids. Per the germline V gene, CDR1 is MNHEY and CDR2 is SVGEGT. Trimming cost V 5 bases and J 1 base, with 14 bases left between them. This chain's CDR3 is CASSPRSGWNTEAFF. The DNA of the CDR3 is TGTGCCAGCAGTCCCCGCAGTGGTTGGAACACTGAAGCTTTCTTT.

The chain is built from TRBV20-1 and TRBJ2-1; 7 nucleotides align to TRBD2. The germline V gene encodes CDR1 DFQATT and CDR2 SNEGSKA (reference sequence). Losses at the gene ends were 3 bases for V and 4 bases for J; bases not matched to a gene: 3. This CDR3 comprises 13 residues. The CDR3 loop is CSASSGPYNEQFF. The CDR3 DNA is TGCAGTGCTAGTAGCGGGCCTTACAATGAGCAGTTCTTC.